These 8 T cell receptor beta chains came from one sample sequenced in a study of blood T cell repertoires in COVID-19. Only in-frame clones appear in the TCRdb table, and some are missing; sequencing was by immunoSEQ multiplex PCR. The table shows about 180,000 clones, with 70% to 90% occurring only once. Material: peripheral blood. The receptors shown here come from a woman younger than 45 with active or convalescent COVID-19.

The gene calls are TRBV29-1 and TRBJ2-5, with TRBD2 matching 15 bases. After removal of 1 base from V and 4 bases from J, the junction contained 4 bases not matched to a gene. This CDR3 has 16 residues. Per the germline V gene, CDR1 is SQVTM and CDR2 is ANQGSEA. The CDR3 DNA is TGCAGCGTTGAAGTCGGACTAGCGGGGGGGAGAGAGACCCAGTACTTC. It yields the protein CSVEVGLAGGRETQYF.

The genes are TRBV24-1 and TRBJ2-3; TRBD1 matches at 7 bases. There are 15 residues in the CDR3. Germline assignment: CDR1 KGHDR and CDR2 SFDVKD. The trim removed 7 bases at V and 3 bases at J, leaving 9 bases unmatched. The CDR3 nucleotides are TGTGCCACCAGAAACAGGGGAAAGGAAACAGATACGCAGTATTTT. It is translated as CATRNRGKETDTQYF.

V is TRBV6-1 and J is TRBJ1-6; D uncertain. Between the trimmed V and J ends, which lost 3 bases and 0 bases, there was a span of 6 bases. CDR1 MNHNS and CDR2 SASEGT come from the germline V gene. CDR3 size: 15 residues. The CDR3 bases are TGTGCCAGCAGTGACCCGAGCTCCTATAATTCACCCCTCCACTTT. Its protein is CASSDPSSYNSPLHF.

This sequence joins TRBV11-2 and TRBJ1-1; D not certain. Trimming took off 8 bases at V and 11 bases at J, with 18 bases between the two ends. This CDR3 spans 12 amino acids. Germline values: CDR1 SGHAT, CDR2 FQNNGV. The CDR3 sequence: CASSGSAVSAFF. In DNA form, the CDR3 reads TGTGCCAGCTCGGGGTCGGCAGTATCGGCTTTCTTT.

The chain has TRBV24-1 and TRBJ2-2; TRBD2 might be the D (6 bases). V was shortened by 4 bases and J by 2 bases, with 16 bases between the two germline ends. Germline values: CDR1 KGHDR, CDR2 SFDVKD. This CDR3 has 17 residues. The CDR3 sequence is CATSDPAEGSNTGELFF. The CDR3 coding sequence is TGTGCCACCAGTGACCCGGCGGAGGGGTCTAACACCGGGGAGCTGTTTTTT.

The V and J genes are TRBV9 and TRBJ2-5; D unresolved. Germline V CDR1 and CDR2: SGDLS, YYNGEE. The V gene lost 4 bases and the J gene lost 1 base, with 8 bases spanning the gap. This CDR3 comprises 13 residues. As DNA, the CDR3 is TGTGCCAGCAGCTTTGGGCTCCAAGAGACCCAGTACTTC. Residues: CASSFGLQETQYF.

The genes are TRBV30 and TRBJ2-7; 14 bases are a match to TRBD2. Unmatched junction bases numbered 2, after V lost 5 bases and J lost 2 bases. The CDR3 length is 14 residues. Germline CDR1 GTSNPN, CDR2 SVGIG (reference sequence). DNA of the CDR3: TGTGCCTGGCGGACTAGCGGGGGGACCTACGAGCAGTACTTC. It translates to CAWRTSGGTYEQYF.

The CDR3 reads CASSRTSSEQFF. CDR3 nucleotide sequence: TGTGCCAGCAGCCGGACTAGCAGCGAGCAGTTCTTC. The genes are TRBV12-3 or TRBV12-4 and TRBJ2-1, with 8 bases identical to TRBD2. CDR3 length: 12 residues. Unmatched junction bases numbered 5, after V lost 6 bases and J lost 10 bases.